This TCR beta chain emerged from a study of cytomegalovirus exposure and HLA in healthy donors listed by TCRdb under 2017. Regarding the research as a whole: An earlier analysis of more than 550 of the donors reported 276 Gb of sequence data and 117 million unique TCR beta sequences obtained from 180 million or so T cells. An early release covering around 630 HLA-typed donors comprised about 320 gigabases of sequencing data and 85 million to 100 million unique TCR sequences. The genetic ancestry cluster associated with self-reported Caucasian donors included around four fifths of the 350 to 500 genotyped donors. The study was designed to test whether signatures of past pathogen exposure could be identified by cataloging public T cell receptors. The study profiled the T cell repertoires of hundreds of subjects by immunosequencing and related them to cytomegalovirus serostatus. Besides the first cohort of about 730 subjects, a separate validation cohort made up of over 95 different subjects was used. The study combined high-throughput TCR immunosequencing, statistical association of individual TCRs with disease status, and machine learning to predict cytomegalovirus infection status. A later analysis re-analyzed previously published TCR beta repertoires from several hundred donors and added high-resolution HLA genotyping to study TCR occurrence patterns. Rather than drawing on any new phenotypic data, the later analysis identified candidate immune exposures from TCR beta sequences and the way those sequences occurred across donors. In an earlier analysis of roughly 580 of the donors, high-throughput TCR beta sequencing was used to judge whether each TCR beta V gene segment behaved as functional or pseudogenic. Alongside the repertoire data, information on donor age, sex, ethnicity and CMV serostatus was compiled. In a later genetic analysis, genome-wide SNP genotypes for about 60% of the 666 donors were used, and that subset was treated as a discovery cohort. All discovery cohort repertoires had been generated on a single sequencing platform. Both class I and class II loci were covered by HLA typing, at four-digit resolution. Typing coverage differed by locus: A, B, C, DRB1 and DQB1 were typed in roughly 620-630 donors, DQA1 in about 500, DPA1 in 606, and DPB1 in just under 480. Because of strong linkage in the cohort, 5 or 6 DR-DQ haplotypes were treated as single units for association and clustering. Among about 400 genotyped donors of the cohort, an average of around 240,000 unique TCR beta nucleotide sequences was sequenced per donor, of which roughly 18% were non-productive.

The library came from the immunoSEQ multiplex PCR assay. For the multiplex PCR, a mixture combining 60 forward primers for TCR Vbeta segments and 13 reverse primers for TCR Jbeta segments was used. Amplification of the CDR3 region of rearranged TCR beta genes was performed with a multiplex PCR assay on genomic DNA. Amplified TCR beta libraries were sequenced as 87-base-pair reads on the Illumina HiSeq System. Concerning the study's data processing: A later analysis tallied around 80 million unique TCR beta chains across the 600 to 700 repertoires, and 10 million to 11 million of those chains were shared by two or more donors. Raw reads were error-corrected and collapsed into unique sequences with a nearest-neighbor algorithm that merged closely related sequences to remove PCR and sequencing errors. V, D and J gene segments were assigned by aligning CDR3 sequences to IMGT reference sequences. For a sequence to be retained, a match of at least six nucleotides to both a V gene segment and a J gene segment was required. Rearrangements were called productive when the CDR3 lacked stop codons and stayed in frame with V and J; all others were non-productive. CDR3 was defined by IMGT convention, running from the second conserved V-encoded cysteine to the conserved J-encoded phenylalanine. The earlier analysis of about 610 of the donors excluded any sequence lacking an unambiguous match to a single V gene segment. An earlier analysis of about 590 of the donors classified V segments as functional when productive rearrangements were above 56.7% and as segregating when the standard deviation between donors was above 5%. To diagnose cytomegalovirus status from the catalog of TCR beta chain sequences, a statistical classification framework was built. In a later analysis, V and J genes were assigned by comparing TCR nucleotide sequences against IMGT/GENE-DB human TR gene sequences. Using the TCRdist pipeline, a later analysis assigned CDR3 sequences along with most-parsimonious VDJ recombination scenarios. A later analysis defined each TCR beta chain by its CDR3 amino acid sequence plus V-gene family, and excluded reads lacking a unique V-gene family. To address suspected cross-contamination and a sequencing artifact, a later analysis removed 592 highly shared, low-generation-probability nucleotide sequences. In a later analysis, a clonal expansion index for each public chain was calculated from normalized within-repertoire ranks of inferred template counts. In a later analysis, generation probabilities were computed with a VDJ recombination model fitted to out-of-frame rearrangements, and the resulting probabilities were checked against IGoR. Hypergeometric tests were used in a later analysis to score TCR-TCR, TCR-HLA and TCR-CMV co-occurrence, with a repertoire-size bias correction applied to the TCR pairs. False discovery rates were estimated in a later analysis by permuting HLA or CMV assignments 20 times. In a later analysis, co-occurring TCRs were grouped using DBSCAN, with TCRdist sequence similarity added in when clustering inside HLA-allele-positive subsets. Repertoires with fewer than 30,000 or more than 120,000 public chains, plus five repertoires with anomalous nucleotide sharing, were excluded from co-occurrence clustering. The table was pulled from immuneACCESS by TCRdb, which kept in-frame rearrangements only. Such tables lose some clones; where checked, under half of the loss comes from unresolved V genes, and the rest has no known cause. That table gives V, J and clone size, and the DNA gave D and trimming. The sample records 90,000 to 150,000 clones, 74% of which are singletons. The ten largest make up approximately 2% of the sample.

General conclusions and limits of the study: Presence/absence analyses assumed roughly uniform sequencing depth across donors, an assumption that may not hold. In a later analysis, HLA-associated TCR beta chains showed more clonal expansion and lower generation probabilities than non-associated chains that were equally common. Strong co-occurrence of HLA alleles, especially DR and DQ, made assigning TCR associations to individual alleles difficult. In an earlier analysis of a few hundred of the donors, most TCR beta V segments were observed in productive rearrangements about 87% or about 30% of the time, broadly matching IMGT annotations. Because HLA typing was unavailable for some donors at each locus, only the typed subset was used in association tests. According to a later genetic analysis, donors in an Asian-associated ancestry cluster had fewer N-insertions in productive TCRs than the approximately 630-donor mean. Most CMV-associated TCR beta chains appeared to be HLA-restricted in a later analysis, and the HLA associations seemed to be driven largely by CMV exposure. For the cohort, immune exposure information was limited to CMV serostatus. In vitro tests confirmed that a few of the cytomegalovirus-associated TCR beta chains recognize cytomegalovirus antigens. Because counts were too low, roughly 17 rarely observed V segments, including chromosome 9 orphons, were left out of the earlier analysis of approximately 500 of the donors. Only TCR beta chains were sequenced in this cohort, and the absence of alpha or paired-chain data limited detectable features. An association between a missense DCLRE1C variant and V-gene and J-gene trimming of TCR beta chains was found in a later genetic analysis and replicated in an independent cohort. According to a later analysis, TCR association rates differed among HLA loci, with DRB1 alleles showing the most associated TCRs and HLA-C alleles showing the fewest. The study listed approximately 150 TCR beta chains as associated with cytomegalovirus. Linkage disequilibrium might explain the correlated functional status among segregating V segments, but an unknown experimental factor could not be excluded. At a false discovery rate of 0.05, a later analysis linked around 17,000 TCR beta sequences to specific HLA alleles. Across donors, most TCR sequences were observed very rarely, whereas some public TCRs were present in many individuals. A further reported finding was that TCR beta sequences accurately predicted the HLA-A and HLA-B alleles for most subjects in the first cohort. Some IMGT-functional V segments, including TRBV6-2 and TRBV6-3, could not be distinguished by the 87-base-pair reads and were therefore excluded. In both the original and validation cohorts, the classifier was reported to diagnose cytomegalovirus status with high specificity and sensitivity. Several of the top co-occurrence clusters appeared to be linked to parvovirus B19, influenza, CMV and Epstein-Barr virus, according to a later analysis. The sequencing pipeline was judged likely to have produced a cluster of highly shared sequence variants as a technical artifact. It was suggested by the authors that the approach could potentially be generalized to other disease states and immunological phenotypes.

In total, 600 or so healthy bone marrow donors made up the cohort. Cohort members were all nominally healthy when sampled, although unrecorded immune exposures were likely present. Of the 650 to 750 cohort members, 289 had positive CMV serostatus and just over 350 had negative CMV serostatus, and CMV serostatus was not recorded for the donor. Each donor provided a peripheral blood sample, and peripheral blood mononuclear cells were used for TCR beta sequencing. Genomic DNA was extracted from the blood cell samples with the Qiagen DNeasy Blood Extraction Kit. Here V drops 4 bases and J drops 6 bases, and the junction holds 5 bases not matched to any gene. From the germline V gene, CDR1 is KGHSH and CDR2 is LQKENI. The cysteine opens and the phenylalanine closes a CDR3 of 14 amino acids. The CDR3 DNA has 42 bases and is translated from base 1. Regarding this clone: Its antigen is not yet known. Nothing much larger sits one base from this clone, and base qualities are not available.

The TCR was taken from a human donor in good health. The V gene is TRBV18 and the J gene is TRBJ1-5, with TRBD1 identical over 8 junction bases. The specimen was PBMCs. Here is the DNA: TGTGCCAGCTCACTACAGGGGGAAAGTCAGCCCCAGCATTTT. It encodes CASSLQGESQPQHF.